This is a list of T cell receptor beta chains from one sample in a study of cytomegalovirus exposure and HLA in healthy donors. The assay was immunoSEQ multiplex PCR, and TCRdb's table has in-frame clones only and misses some. The top ten hold 2% to 2.5% of the sample, which has about 67,000 clones, approximately 67% seen once. Input material: PBMCs. The receptors come from a woman aged 25 to 39 in good health and CMV-seronegative. CDR3s include the opening cysteine and the closing phenylalanine or tryptophan. The order of the fields is J gene, V gene, clone size, D gene, CDR3 DNA, CDR3 protein. A D gene is named only where the DNA matches it firmly. Clone size is given for some rows only: seen once, a few or many times, or a class if the clone is expanded.

J gene: TRBJ2-5; V gene: TRBV28; clone size: .; D gene: TRBD2; CDR3 DNA: TGTGCCAGCAGTTTCCCCAGGCGGGGGGCTGTTGAAGAGACCCAGTACTTC; CDR3 protein: CASSFPRRGAVEETQYF
J gene: TRBJ1-5; V gene: TRBV19; clone size: .; D gene: .; CDR3 DNA: TGTGCCAGTAGTTTCCCCTCGACGGGTGGCTGGAGCAATCAGCCCCAGCATTTT; CDR3 protein: CASSFPSTGGWSNQPQHF
J gene: TRBJ2-7; V gene: TRBV7-3; clone size: once; D gene: TRBD1; CDR3 DNA: TGTGCCAGCAGCTTAGCACCGACAGGGCCCTACGAGCAGTACTTC; CDR3 protein: CASSLAPTGPYEQYF
J gene: TRBJ1-5; V gene: TRBV4-2; clone size: few; D gene: .; CDR3 DNA: TGTGCCAGCAGCCAAGAAAATATCGGTCAGCCCCAGCATTTT; CDR3 protein: CASSQENIGQPQHF
J gene: TRBJ1-1; V gene: TRBV6-1; clone size: .; D gene: TRBD1; CDR3 DNA: TGTGCCAGCAGCCGGACAGGCGGGACTGAAGCTTTCTTT; CDR3 protein: CASSRTGGTEAFF
J gene: TRBJ1-5; V gene: TRBV19; clone size: .; D gene: .; CDR3 DNA: TGTGCCAGTAGTATTGGGGAGTACCAGCCCCAGCATTTT; CDR3 protein: CASSIGEYQPQHF
J gene: TRBJ2-5; V gene: TRBV7-2; clone size: few; D gene: TRBD2; CDR3 DNA: TGTGCCAGCAGCCAAGGGACTAGCGGCCAAGAGACCCAGTACTTC; CDR3 protein: CASSQGTSGQETQYF
J gene: TRBJ2-6; V gene: TRBV5-1; clone size: few; D gene: .; CDR3 DNA: TGCGCCAGCAGCAATGCGGGTCTCTCTGGGGCCAACGTCCTGACTTTC; CDR3 protein: CASSNAGLSGANVLTF
J gene: TRBJ2-5; V gene: TRBV5-4; clone size: .; D gene: TRBD2; CDR3 DNA: TGTGCCAGCAGCGGACTAGCGGGGTCGGAGACCCAGTACTTC; CDR3 protein: CASSGLAGSETQYF
J gene: TRBJ1-2; V gene: TRBV7-9; clone size: .; D gene: TRBD1; CDR3 DNA: TGTGCCAGCAGCCAAGCCGGACAGGGTGATGGCTACACCTTC; CDR3 protein: CASSQAGQGDGYTF
J gene: TRBJ2-1; V gene: TRBV6-5; clone size: .; D gene: .; CDR3 DNA: TGTGCCAGCAGTTACCTCCGGGGGAATGAGCAGTTCTTC; CDR3 protein: CASSYLRGNEQFF
J gene: TRBJ1-3; V gene: TRBV15; clone size: .; D gene: TRBD1; CDR3 DNA: TGTGCCACCAGCAGGGGACAGGGAGATGGAAACACCATATATTTT; CDR3 protein: CATSRGQGDGNTIYF
J gene: TRBJ2-5; V gene: TRBV5-1; clone size: .; D gene: TRBD1; CDR3 DNA: TGCGCCAGCAGCGGGACAGGGATAGAGACCCAGTACTTC; CDR3 protein: CASSGTGIETQYF
J gene: TRBJ2-5; V gene: TRBV7-7; clone size: .; D gene: TRBD2; CDR3 DNA: TGTGCCAGCAGCTCTAGCGGGGGCCTCCCAGGGGAGACCCAGTACTTC; CDR3 protein: CASSSSGGLPGETQYF
J gene: TRBJ1-4; V gene: TRBV5-8; clone size: .; D gene: .; CDR3 DNA: TGTGCCAGCAGCTTGGGACAGCCTGAAAAACTGTTTTTT; CDR3 protein: CASSLGQPEKLFF
J gene: TRBJ2-3; V gene: TRBV5-1; clone size: few; D gene: .; CDR3 DNA: TGCGCCAGCAGCTTGTTAGGTCAGGTCGCTAGCACAGATACGCAGTATTTT; CDR3 protein: CASSLLGQVASTDTQYF
J gene: TRBJ2-7; V gene: TRBV2; clone size: few; D gene: TRBD2; CDR3 DNA: TGTGCCAGCAGGCTACTAGCGGGGCCCTCCTACGAGCAGTACTTC; CDR3 protein: CASRLLAGPSYEQYF
J gene: TRBJ2-5; V gene: TRBV5-1; clone size: .; D gene: .; CDR3 DNA: TGCGCCAGCAGCTTGGAGGTCGGGAGAGAGACCCAGTACTTC; CDR3 protein: CASSLEVGRETQYF
J gene: TRBJ2-1; V gene: TRBV4-1; clone size: .; D gene: .; CDR3 DNA: TGCGCCAGCAGCCATGAAGCGGGCCCCAAAGGCGGGGGCCTTTACAATGAGCAGTTCTTC; CDR3 protein: CASSHEAGPKGGGLYNEQFF
J gene: TRBJ1-4; V gene: TRBV29-1; clone size: few; D gene: .; CDR3 DNA: TGCAGCGCCCGCCGCCCTACGGGAACTAATGAAAAACTGTTTTTT; CDR3 protein: CSARRPTGTNEKLFF
J gene: TRBJ2-7; V gene: TRBV6-9; clone size: .; D gene: .; CDR3 DNA: TGTGCCAGCAGTCTGGACAGCGTCATAGAACTCCCGTACTTC; CDR3 protein: CASSLDSVIELPYF
J gene: TRBJ2-2; V gene: TRBV5-3; clone size: .; D gene: TRBD2; CDR3 DNA: TGTGCCAGAAGCTCACCGAGGGGACTAGCGGGGGCCGCGAACACCGGGGAGCTGTTTTTT; CDR3 protein: CARSSPRGLAGAANTGELFF
J gene: TRBJ2-2; V gene: TRBV27; clone size: .; D gene: TRBD2; CDR3 DNA: TGTGCCAGCAGTTTAACGGGAGGCGGCACCGGGGAGCTGTTTTTT; CDR3 protein: CASSLTGGGTGELFF
J gene: TRBJ2-5; V gene: TRBV19; clone size: .; D gene: .; CDR3 DNA: TGTGCCAGTAGTACCTCCGGAGCCCAAGAGACCCAGTACTTC; CDR3 protein: CASSTSGAQETQYF
J gene: TRBJ1-6; V gene: TRBV19; clone size: .; D gene: .; CDR3 DNA: TGTGCCAGTAGTAGGACAAAGGGTTTGTCACCCCTCCACTTT; CDR3 protein: CASSRTKGLSPLHF
J gene: TRBJ2-7; V gene: TRBV11-3; clone size: .; D gene: TRBD2; CDR3 DNA: TGTGCCAGCAGCATCGCCGGGAGGGATGCCTACGAGCAGTACTTC; CDR3 protein: CASSIAGRDAYEQYF
J gene: TRBJ2-3; V gene: TRBV6-1; clone size: .; D gene: TRBD1; CDR3 DNA: TGTGCCAGCAGCACTGGACAGGAGTGGGCAGATACGCAGTATTTT; CDR3 protein: CASSTGQEWADTQYF
J gene: TRBJ2-1; V gene: TRBV18; clone size: .; D gene: .; CDR3 DNA: TGTGCCAGCTCACCACCAGCCCAGGGGTCCTACAATGAGCAGTTCTTC; CDR3 protein: CASSPPAQGSYNEQFF
J gene: TRBJ2-7; V gene: TRBV30; clone size: .; D gene: TRBD1; CDR3 DNA: TGTGCCTGGAACCTCGGGACAGCCTACGAGCAGTACTTC; CDR3 protein: CAWNLGTAYEQYF
J gene: TRBJ2-1; V gene: TRBV6-1; clone size: .; D gene: .; CDR3 DNA: TGTGCCAGCAGTTCCCCCCGGGAGCAGTTCTTC; CDR3 protein: CASSSPREQFF
J gene: TRBJ2-1; V gene: TRBV9; clone size: few; D gene: TRBD2; CDR3 DNA: TGTGCCAGCAGCGCCGGTAGCGGGGATGAGCAGTTCTTC; CDR3 protein: CASSAGSGDEQFF
J gene: TRBJ2-7; V gene: TRBV10-3; clone size: .; D gene: .; CDR3 DNA: TGTGCCATCAGTGGTCTAGATTCCTACGAGCAGTACTTC; CDR3 protein: CAISGLDSYEQYF
J gene: TRBJ2-7; V gene: TRBV7-2; clone size: .; D gene: TRBD1; CDR3 DNA: TGTGCCAGCAGCTTATCCGTGACAGGGTACGAGCAGTACTTC; CDR3 protein: CASSLSVTGYEQYF
J gene: TRBJ2-5; V gene: TRBV7-3; clone size: once; D gene: .; CDR3 DNA: TGTGCCAGCAGCTTAGGCAGACAAGAGACCCAGTACTTC; CDR3 protein: CASSLGRQETQYF
J gene: TRBJ2-1; V gene: TRBV7-9; clone size: .; D gene: .; CDR3 DNA: TGTGCCAGCAGCTCTCCCCGGGACTGGGGCCATGAGCAGTTCTTC; CDR3 protein: CASSSPRDWGHEQFF
J gene: TRBJ1-5; V gene: TRBV5-1; clone size: .; D gene: TRBD1; CDR3 DNA: TGCGCCAGTTCCCCAGACGGGACAGGGTCTCTTAGGTGGGATCAGCCCCAGCATTTT; CDR3 protein: CASSPDGTGSLRWDQPQHF
J gene: TRBJ2-3; V gene: TRBV4-1; clone size: .; D gene: .; CDR3 DNA: TGCGCCAGCAGCCAAGAGGGTGGGGACACCTATAGCACAGATACGCAGTATTTT; CDR3 protein: CASSQEGGDTYSTDTQYF
J gene: TRBJ2-1; V gene: TRBV7-3; clone size: .; D gene: .; CDR3 DNA: TGTGCCAGCAGCTTAAGGGGCGGGGACAATGAGCAGTTCTTC; CDR3 protein: CASSLRGGDNEQFF
J gene: TRBJ1-2; V gene: TRBV6-4; clone size: .; D gene: .; CDR3 DNA: TGTGCCAGCAGTGAAACAGGGATGGATGGCTACACCTTC; CDR3 protein: CASSETGMDGYTF
J gene: TRBJ2-3; V gene: TRBV4-2; clone size: .; D gene: TRBD2; CDR3 DNA: TGTGCCAGCACCCGACTAGCGGGGGGGCAAGATACGCAGTATTTT; CDR3 protein: CASTRLAGGQDTQYF
J gene: TRBJ2-2; V gene: TRBV29-1; clone size: .; D gene: .; CDR3 DNA: TGCAGCGTTCAAACCGGGGGGAACACCGGGGAGCTGTTTTTT; CDR3 protein: CSVQTGGNTGELFF
J gene: TRBJ2-1; V gene: TRBV5-8; clone size: .; D gene: .; CDR3 DNA: TGTGCCAGCAGCTTGGGACATTCCTACAATGAGCAGTTCTTC; CDR3 protein: CASSLGHSYNEQFF
J gene: TRBJ2-1; V gene: TRBV6-1; clone size: .; D gene: .; CDR3 DNA: TGTGCCAGCAGTGTAAGAGGCAGGGCGGATGAGCAGTTCTTC; CDR3 protein: CASSVRGRADEQFF
J gene: TRBJ2-7; V gene: TRBV11-2; clone size: few; D gene: TRBD2; CDR3 DNA: TGTGCCAGCAGCTTGTCGGGGGGAAGTTGGGAGCAGTACTTC; CDR3 protein: CASSLSGGSWEQYF
J gene: TRBJ2-3; V gene: TRBV4-2; clone size: once; D gene: .; CDR3 DNA: TGTGCCAGCAGCCAGGGGTTGGGGGGGGGCCAAGAAGGCAAAGATACGCAGTATTTT; CDR3 protein: CASSQGLGGGQEGKDTQYF
J gene: TRBJ2-7; V gene: TRBV7-2; clone size: few; D gene: .; CDR3 DNA: TGTGCCAGCAGCCCGTGGGACAATTCCTACGAGCAGTACTTC; CDR3 protein: CASSPWDNSYEQYF
J gene: TRBJ1-2; V gene: TRBV5-4; clone size: few; D gene: .; CDR3 DNA: TGTGCCAGCAGCCAAGAAGTACAGGGCAGTATCTATGGCTACACCTTC; CDR3 protein: CASSQEVQGSIYGYTF
J gene: TRBJ1-2; V gene: TRBV5-4; clone size: .; D gene: TRBD1; CDR3 DNA: TGTGCCAGCAGCTCCGAGGGGGCGCTAAGGGCGGGTGGCTACACCTTC; CDR3 protein: CASSSEGALRAGGYTF
J gene: TRBJ2-4; V gene: TRBV19; clone size: .; D gene: TRBD1; CDR3 DNA: TGTGCCAGTAGTATAGGACAGGGGGCCCTTACCAAAAACATTCAGTACTTC; CDR3 protein: CASSIGQGALTKNIQYF
J gene: TRBJ2-7; V gene: TRBV7-3; clone size: few; D gene: TRBD2; CDR3 DNA: TGTGCCAGCAGCTTAGGGCTAGCGGGGGGATACGAGCAGTACTTC; CDR3 protein: CASSLGLAGGYEQYF
J gene: TRBJ2-3; V gene: TRBV6-4; clone size: few; D gene: .; CDR3 DNA: TGTGCCAGCAGCGACGGGCGGGGGCGTGATACGCAGTATTTT; CDR3 protein: CASSDGRGRDTQYF
J gene: TRBJ2-1; V gene: TRBV4-3; clone size: few; D gene: .; CDR3 DNA: TGCGCCAGCAGCCAAGACCCGAGCTCCTACAATGAGCAGTTCTTC; CDR3 protein: CASSQDPSSYNEQFF
J gene: TRBJ2-3; V gene: TRBV4-3; clone size: few; D gene: .; CDR3 DNA: TGCGCCAGCAGCCAAGATGCTAGCACGAGCACAGATACGCAGTATTTT; CDR3 protein: CASSQDASTSTDTQYF
J gene: TRBJ1-1; V gene: TRBV28; clone size: once; D gene: .; CDR3 DNA: TGTGCTGCGAGTGAATTCGACACTGAAGCTTTCTTT; CDR3 protein: CAASEFDTEAFF
J gene: TRBJ1-2; V gene: TRBV13; clone size: .; D gene: .; CDR3 DNA: TGTGCCAGCAGCTTAGGTGGCATAAACTATGGCTACACCTTC; CDR3 protein: CASSLGGINYGYTF